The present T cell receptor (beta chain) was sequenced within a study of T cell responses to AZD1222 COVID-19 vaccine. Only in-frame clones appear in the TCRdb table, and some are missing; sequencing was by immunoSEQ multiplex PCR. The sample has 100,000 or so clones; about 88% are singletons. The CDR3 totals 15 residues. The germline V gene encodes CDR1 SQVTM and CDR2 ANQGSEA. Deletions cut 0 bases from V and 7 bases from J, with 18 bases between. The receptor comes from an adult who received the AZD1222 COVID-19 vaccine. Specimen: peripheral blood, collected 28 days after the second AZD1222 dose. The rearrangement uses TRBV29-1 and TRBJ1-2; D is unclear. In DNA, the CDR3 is TGCAGCGTTGAAGAGCTGGCAGACAAAGCAGGTGGCTACACCTTC. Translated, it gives CSVEELADKAGGYTF.